This TCR beta chain was profiled in a study of long-term antiretroviral therapy in people with HIV. Sequencing used immunoSEQ v3.0 at survey level. The repertoire was sequenced with immunoSEQ multiplex PCR; TCRdb's copy has only in-frame clones and lacks some. The table lists around 22,000 clones, roughly 95% of them singletons, with 2% to 2.5% in the top ten. The germline V gene has CDR1 LNHDA and CDR2 SQIVND (reference sequence). The CDR3 contains 13 residues. V was cut by 7 bases and J by 5 bases, with 14 bases left in between. The V call is TRBV19, the J call TRBJ2-5; maybe TRBD2 (6 bases). This sample comprised unsorted PBMCs, obtained around 5 years after starting antiretroviral therapy. This sequence was found in a woman aged 50 to 65 with HIV. CDR3 protein: CASNTLRGETQYF. CDR3 DNA: TGTGCCAGTAATACATTGCGGGGTGAGACCCAGTACTTC. The complete variable domain, with remaining parts taken from reference TRBV19 and TRBJ2-5, reads DGGITQSPKYLFRKEGQNVTLSCEQNLNHDAMYWYRQDPGQGLRLIYYSQIVNDFQKGDIAEGYSVSREKKESFPLTVTSAQKNPTAFYLCASNTLRGETQYFGPGTRLLVL.